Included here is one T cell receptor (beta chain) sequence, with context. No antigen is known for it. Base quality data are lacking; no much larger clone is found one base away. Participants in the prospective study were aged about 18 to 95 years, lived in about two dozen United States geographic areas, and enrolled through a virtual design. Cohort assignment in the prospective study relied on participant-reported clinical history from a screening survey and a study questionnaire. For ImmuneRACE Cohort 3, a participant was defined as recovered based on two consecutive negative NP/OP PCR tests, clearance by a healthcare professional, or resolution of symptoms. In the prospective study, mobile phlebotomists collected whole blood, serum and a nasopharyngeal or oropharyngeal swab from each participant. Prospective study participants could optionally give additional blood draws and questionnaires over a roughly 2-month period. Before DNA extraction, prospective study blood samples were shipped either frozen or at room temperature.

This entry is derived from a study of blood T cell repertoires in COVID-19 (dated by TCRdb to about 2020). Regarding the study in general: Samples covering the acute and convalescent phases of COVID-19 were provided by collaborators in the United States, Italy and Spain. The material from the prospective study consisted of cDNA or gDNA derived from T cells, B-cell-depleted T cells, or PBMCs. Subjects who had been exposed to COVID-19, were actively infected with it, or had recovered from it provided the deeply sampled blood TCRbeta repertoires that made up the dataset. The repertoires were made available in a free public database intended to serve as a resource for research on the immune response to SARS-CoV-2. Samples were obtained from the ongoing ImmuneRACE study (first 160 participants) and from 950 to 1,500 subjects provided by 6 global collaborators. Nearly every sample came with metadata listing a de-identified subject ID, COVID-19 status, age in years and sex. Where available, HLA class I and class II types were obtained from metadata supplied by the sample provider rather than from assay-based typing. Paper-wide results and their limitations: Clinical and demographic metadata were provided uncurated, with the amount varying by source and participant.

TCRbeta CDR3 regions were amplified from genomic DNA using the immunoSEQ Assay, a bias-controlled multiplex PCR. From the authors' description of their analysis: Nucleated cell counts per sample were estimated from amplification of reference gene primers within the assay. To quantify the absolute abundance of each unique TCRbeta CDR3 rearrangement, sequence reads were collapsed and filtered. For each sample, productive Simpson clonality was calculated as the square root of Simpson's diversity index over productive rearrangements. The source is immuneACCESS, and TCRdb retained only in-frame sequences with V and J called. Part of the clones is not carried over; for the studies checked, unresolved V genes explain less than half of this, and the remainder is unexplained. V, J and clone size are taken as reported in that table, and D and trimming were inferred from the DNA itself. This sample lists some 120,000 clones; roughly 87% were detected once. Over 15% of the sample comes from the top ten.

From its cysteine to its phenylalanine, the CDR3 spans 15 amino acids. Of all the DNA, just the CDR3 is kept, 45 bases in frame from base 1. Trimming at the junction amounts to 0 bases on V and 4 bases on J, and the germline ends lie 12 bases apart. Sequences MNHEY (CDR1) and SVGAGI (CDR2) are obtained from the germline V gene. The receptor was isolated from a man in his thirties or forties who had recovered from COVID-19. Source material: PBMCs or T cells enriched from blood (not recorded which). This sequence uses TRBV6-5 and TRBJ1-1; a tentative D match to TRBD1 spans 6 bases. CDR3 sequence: CASSYSGGGGTEAFF. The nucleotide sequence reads TGTGCCAGCAGTTACTCGGGGGGCGGGGGCACTGAAGCTTTCTTT.